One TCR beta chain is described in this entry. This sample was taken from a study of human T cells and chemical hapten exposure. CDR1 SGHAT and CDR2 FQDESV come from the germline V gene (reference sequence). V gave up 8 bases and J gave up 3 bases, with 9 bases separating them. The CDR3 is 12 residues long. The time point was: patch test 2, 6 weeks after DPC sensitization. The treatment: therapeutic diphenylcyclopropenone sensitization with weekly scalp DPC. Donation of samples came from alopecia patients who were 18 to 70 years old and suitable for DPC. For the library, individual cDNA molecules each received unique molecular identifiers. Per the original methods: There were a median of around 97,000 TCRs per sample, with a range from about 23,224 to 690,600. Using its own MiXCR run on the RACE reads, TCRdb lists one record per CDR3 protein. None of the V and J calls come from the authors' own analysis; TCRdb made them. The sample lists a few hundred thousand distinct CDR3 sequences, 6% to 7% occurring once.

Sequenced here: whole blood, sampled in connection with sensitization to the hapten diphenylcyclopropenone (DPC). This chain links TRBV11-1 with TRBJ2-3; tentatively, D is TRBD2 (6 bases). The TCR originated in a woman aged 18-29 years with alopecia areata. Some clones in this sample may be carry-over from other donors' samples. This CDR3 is CASLAWTDTQYF. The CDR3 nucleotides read TGTGCCAGCCTAGCGTGGACAGATACGCAGTATTTT.